These 2 T cell receptor beta chains were all obtained from the same sample, sequenced in a study of T cell responses to AZD1222 COVID-19 vaccine (dated by TCRdb to the early 2020s). The sample's time point label, decoded: baseline before first vaccination. The library relied on the immunoSEQ multiplex PCR assay. What TCRdb holds here is the immuneACCESS table cut down to in-frame rearrangements. Part of the clones is not present; checked against another copy, under half of the missing clones reflect an unresolved V gene, and the others are unexplained. For this sample the table gives roughly 99,000 clones, of which about 90% were detected only once. The ten largest make up under 7% of the sample. Source: peripheral blood, taken on day 0 of AZD1222 vaccination. These receptor sequences come from an adult in good health.

The chain couples TRBV2 to TRBJ2-1, with 7 positions matching TRBD1. Germline lookup yields CDR1 SNHLY and CDR2 FYNNEI. V gave up 6 bases and J gave up 6 bases; unmatched junction bases: 14. This CDR3 is 16 amino acids long. The CDR3 here is CASSASGTVVGNEQFF. The CDR3 nucleotides are TGTGCCAGCAGCGCCTCCGGGACAGTGGTCGGCAATGAGCAGTTCTTC.

This clone has just a few counts. The rearrangement joins TRBV15 to TRBJ2-7; 7 nucleotides match TRBD2. J gave up 2 bases and V 1 base, and 8 bases lay outside the gene matches. CDR1 is LNHNV and CDR2 is YYDKDF in the germline V gene (reference sequence). The CDR3 sequence is 16 residues long. The CDR3 region has the DNA TGTGCCACCAGCAGAGCCCATACTAGCGTGGCCTACGAGCAGTACTTC. Translation gives CATSRAHTSVAYEQYF.